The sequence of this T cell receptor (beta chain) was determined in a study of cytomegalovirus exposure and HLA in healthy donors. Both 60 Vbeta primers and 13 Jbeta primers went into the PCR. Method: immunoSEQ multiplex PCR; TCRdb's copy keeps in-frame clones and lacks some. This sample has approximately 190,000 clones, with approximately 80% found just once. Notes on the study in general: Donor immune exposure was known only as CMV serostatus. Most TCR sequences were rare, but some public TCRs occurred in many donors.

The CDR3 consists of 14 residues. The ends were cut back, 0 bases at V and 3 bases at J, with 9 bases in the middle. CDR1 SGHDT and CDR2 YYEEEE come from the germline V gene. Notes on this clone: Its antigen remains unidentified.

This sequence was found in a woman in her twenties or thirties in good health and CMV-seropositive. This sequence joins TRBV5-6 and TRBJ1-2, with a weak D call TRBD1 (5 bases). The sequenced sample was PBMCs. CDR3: CASSLDGGDYGYTF. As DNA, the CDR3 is TGTGCCAGCAGCTTGGACGGGGGGGACTATGGCTACACCTTC.